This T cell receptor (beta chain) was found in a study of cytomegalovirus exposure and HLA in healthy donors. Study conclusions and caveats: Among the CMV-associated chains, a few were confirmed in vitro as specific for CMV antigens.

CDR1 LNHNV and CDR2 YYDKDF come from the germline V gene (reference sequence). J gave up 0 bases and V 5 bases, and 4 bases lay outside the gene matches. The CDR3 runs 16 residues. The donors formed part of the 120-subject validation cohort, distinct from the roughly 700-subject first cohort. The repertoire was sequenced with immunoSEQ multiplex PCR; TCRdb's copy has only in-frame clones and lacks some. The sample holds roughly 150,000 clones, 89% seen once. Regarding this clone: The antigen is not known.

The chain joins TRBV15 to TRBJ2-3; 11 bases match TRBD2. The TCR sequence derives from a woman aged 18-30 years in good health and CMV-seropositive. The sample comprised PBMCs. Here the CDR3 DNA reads TGTGCCACCAGCGGAAGGACTAGCGGGAGCACAGATACGCAGTATTTT. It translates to CATSGRTSGSTDTQYF.